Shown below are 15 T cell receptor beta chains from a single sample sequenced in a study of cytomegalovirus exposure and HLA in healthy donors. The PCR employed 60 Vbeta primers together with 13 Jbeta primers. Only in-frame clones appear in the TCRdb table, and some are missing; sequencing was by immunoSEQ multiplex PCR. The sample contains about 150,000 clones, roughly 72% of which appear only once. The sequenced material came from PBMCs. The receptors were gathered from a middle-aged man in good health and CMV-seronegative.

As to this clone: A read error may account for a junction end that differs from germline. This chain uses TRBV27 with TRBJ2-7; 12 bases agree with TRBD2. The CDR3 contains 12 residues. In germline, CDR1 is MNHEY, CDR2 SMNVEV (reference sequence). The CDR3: CASRQTSGSLDF. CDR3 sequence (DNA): TGTGCCAGCAGACAGACTAGCGGGAGTTTGGACTTC.

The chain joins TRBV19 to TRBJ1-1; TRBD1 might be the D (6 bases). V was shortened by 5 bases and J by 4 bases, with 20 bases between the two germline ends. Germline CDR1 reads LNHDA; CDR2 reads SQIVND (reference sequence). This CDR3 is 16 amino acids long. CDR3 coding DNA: TGTGCCAGTAGTGGCCCAGGGGCCCGGTGGGTCACTGAAGCTTTCTTT. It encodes CASSGPGARWVTEAFF.

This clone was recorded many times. The CDR3 nucleotides read TGCGCCAGCAGCCCCGGGACGGGGGTCCTCGGCTACACCTTC. This encodes CASSPGTGVLGYTF. This chain connects TRBV4-1 to TRBJ1-2, with D perhaps matching TRBD1 (5 bases). V was clipped by 4 bases and J by 8 bases, with 17 bases between them. The CDR3 loop spans 14 amino acids. The germline CDR1 and CDR2 sequences are MGHRA and YSYEKL.

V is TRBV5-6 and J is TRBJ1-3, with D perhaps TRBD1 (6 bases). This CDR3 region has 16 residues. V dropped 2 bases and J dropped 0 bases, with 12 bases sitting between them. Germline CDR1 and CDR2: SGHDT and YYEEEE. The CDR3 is CASSFGTFSSGNTIYF. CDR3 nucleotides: TGTGCCAGCAGCTTCGGGACATTCTCCTCTGGAAACACCATATATTTT.

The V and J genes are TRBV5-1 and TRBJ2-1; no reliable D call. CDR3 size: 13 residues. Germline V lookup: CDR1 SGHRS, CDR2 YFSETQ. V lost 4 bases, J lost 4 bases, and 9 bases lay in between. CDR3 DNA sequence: TGCGCCAGCAGCCCTGACGGGTACAATGAGCAGTTCTTC. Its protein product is CASSPDGYNEQFF.

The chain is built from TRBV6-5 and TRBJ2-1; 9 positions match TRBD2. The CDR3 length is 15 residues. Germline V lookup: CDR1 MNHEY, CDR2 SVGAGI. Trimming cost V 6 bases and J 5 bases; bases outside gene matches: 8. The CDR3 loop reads CASSLGLAGHNEQFF. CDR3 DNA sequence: TGTGCCAGCAGCCTGGGCCTAGCGGGACACAATGAGCAGTTCTTC.

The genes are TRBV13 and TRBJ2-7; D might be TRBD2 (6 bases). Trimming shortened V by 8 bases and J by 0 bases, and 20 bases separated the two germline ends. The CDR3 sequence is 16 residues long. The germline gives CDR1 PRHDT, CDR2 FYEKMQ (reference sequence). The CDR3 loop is CASRGTGAHSSYEQYV. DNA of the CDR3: TGTGCCAGCCGTGGGACTGGGGCGCATAGCTCCTACGAGCAGTACGTC.

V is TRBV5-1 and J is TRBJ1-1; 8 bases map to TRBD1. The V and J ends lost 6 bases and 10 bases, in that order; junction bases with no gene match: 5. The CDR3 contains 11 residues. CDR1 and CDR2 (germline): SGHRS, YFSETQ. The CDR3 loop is CASKETGVAFF. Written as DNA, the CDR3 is TGCGCCAGCAAGGAGACAGGGGTAGCTTTCTTT.

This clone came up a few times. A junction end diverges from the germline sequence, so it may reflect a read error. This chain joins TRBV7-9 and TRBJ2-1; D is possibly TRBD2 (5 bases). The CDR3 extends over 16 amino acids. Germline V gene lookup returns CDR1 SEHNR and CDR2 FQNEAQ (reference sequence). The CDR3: CSSSLEPAESYNEQFF. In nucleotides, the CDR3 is TGTTCCAGCAGCTTAGAACCAGCGGAGTCCTACAATGAGCAGTTCTTC.

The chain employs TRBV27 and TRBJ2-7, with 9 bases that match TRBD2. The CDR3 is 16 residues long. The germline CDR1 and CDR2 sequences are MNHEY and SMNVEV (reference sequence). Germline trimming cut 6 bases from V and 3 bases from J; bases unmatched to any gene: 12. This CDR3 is CASSRSGISGSYEQYF. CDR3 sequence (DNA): TGTGCCAGCAGCAGATCTGGGATTAGCGGGAGCTACGAGCAGTACTTC.

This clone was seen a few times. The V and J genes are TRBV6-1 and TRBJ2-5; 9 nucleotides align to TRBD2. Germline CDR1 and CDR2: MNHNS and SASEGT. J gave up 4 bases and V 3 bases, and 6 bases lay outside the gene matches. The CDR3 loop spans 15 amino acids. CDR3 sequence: CASSDYSLAGETQYF. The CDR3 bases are TGTGCCAGCAGTGACTATTCACTAGCGGGAGAGACCCAGTACTTC.

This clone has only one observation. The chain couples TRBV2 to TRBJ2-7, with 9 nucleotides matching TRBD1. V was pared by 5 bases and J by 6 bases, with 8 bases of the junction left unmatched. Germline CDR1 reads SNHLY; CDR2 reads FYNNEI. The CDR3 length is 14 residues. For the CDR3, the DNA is TGTGCCAGCAGTCGGGACAGGGTGTCGCCCGAGCAGTACTTC. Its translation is CASSRDRVSPEQYF.

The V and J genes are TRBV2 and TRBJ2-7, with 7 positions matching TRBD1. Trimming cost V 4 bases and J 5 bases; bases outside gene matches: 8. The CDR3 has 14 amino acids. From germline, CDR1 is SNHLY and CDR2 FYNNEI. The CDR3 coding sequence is TGTGCCAGCAGTGTATACAGGGGTCTCGACGAGCAGTACTTC. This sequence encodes CASSVYRGLDEQYF.

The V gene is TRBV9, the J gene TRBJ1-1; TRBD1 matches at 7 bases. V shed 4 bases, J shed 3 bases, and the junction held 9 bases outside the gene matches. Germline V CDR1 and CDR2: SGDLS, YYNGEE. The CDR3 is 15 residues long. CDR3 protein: CASSLTGTAYTEAFF. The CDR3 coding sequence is TGTGCCAGCAGCTTAACCGGGACAGCGTACACTGAAGCTTTCTTT.

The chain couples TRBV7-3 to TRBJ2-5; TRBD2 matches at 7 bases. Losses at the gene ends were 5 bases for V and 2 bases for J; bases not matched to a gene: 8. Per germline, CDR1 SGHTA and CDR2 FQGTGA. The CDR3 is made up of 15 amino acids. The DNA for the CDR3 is TGTGCCAGCAGCCCGGGTCGCGGGGGTCAAGAGACCCAGTACTTC. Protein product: CASSPGRGGQETQYF.